This T cell receptor (beta chain) emerged from a study of cytomegalovirus exposure and HLA in healthy donors. Remarks on this clone: Distinct nucleotide sequences in the sample also encode this CDR3.

13 Jbeta primers and 60 Vbeta primers were used for the PCR. Assay used: immunoSEQ multiplex PCR; TCRdb lists only in-frame clones, some missing. In the table there are over 85,000 clones, 65% to 85% of which are singletons. The sequence derives from a man aged 30 to 45 in good health and CMV-seropositive. Source material: PBMCs.

CDR3 sequence: CASSLSSYEQYF. CDR3 DNA: TGTGCCAGCAGCTTATCGTCCTACGAGCAGTACTTC. V gene TRBV7-9 combines with J gene TRBJ2-7; D remains unclear. Germline lookup yields CDR1 SEHNR and CDR2 FQNEAQ (reference sequence). This CDR3 comprises 12 residues. Trimming removed 2 bases from V and 1 base from J, with 3 bases in between.